The 15 T cell receptor beta chains in this list originate from one sample, sequenced in a study of early T cells in non-severe SARS-CoV-2 infection. MiXCR was run by TCRdb on the 5' RACE reads, yielding one entry per CDR3 protein. The table shows 20,000 to 25,000 distinct CDR3 sequences, with approximately 5% occurring only once. Sequenced: whole blood. The receptors were gathered from an adult who was a healthcare worker with PCR-confirmed SARS-CoV-2 infection or an uninfected control (not recorded which).

This clonotype was picked up a small number of times. The V gene is TRBV10-2, the J gene TRBJ2-7; a weak D match, TRBD2 (6 bases). Germline CDR1 is WSHSY and CDR2 is SAAADI. V was pared by 6 bases and J by 2 bases, with 11 bases between. This CDR3 region has 13 residues. The CDR3 region has the DNA TGCGCCAGCAGGGCCGGGACTCCCTACGAGCAGTACTTC. This gives the protein CASRAGTPYEQYF.

This clonotype was picked up many times. Here the CDR3 DNA reads TGTGCCAGCAGCTACGCGCAGGGGCGGAACACTGAAGCTTTCTTT. Its protein product is CASSYAQGRNTEAFF. The chain combines TRBV7-9 with TRBJ1-1, with D perhaps matching TRBD1 (6 bases). The CDR3 is 15 amino acids. Trimming left V 4 bases short and J 1 base short, with 13 bases between. Germline V lookup: CDR1 SEHNR, CDR2 FQNEAQ (reference sequence). Variable domain in full (rest from reference TRBV7-9 and TRBJ1-1): DTGVSQNPRHKITKRGQNVTFRCDPISEHNRLYWYRQTLGQGPEFLTYFQNEAQLEKSRLLSDRFSAERPKGSFSTLEIQRTEQGDSAMYLCASSYAQGRNTEAFFGQGTRLTVV.

This rearrangement joins TRBV5-1 to TRBJ1-1; D uncertain. In germline, CDR1 is SGHRS, CDR2 YFSETQ. Trimming removed 2 bases at V and 6 bases at J, with 14 bases between. This CDR3 contains 14 residues. CDR3 sequence reads: CASSFRADAAEAFF. The CDR3 bases are TGCGCCAGCAGCTTTCGCGCCGATGCGGCTGAAGCTTTCTTT.

For this clonotype: The junction and the germline gene differ at one end; a read error may be behind it. This chain connects TRBV5-8 to TRBJ2-1; 12 nucleotides line up with TRBD2. CDR1 is SGHTS and CDR2 is YDEGEE in the germline V gene. The CDR3 length is 13 residues. This chain's CDR3 is CASSFLAGGLAVF. CDR3 DNA sequence: TGTGCCAGCAGCTTCCTAGCGGGGGGGTTAGCCGTCTTC. Combining the CDR3 with reference TRBV5-8 and TRBJ2-1 gives the whole variable domain EAGVTQSPTHLIKTRGQQATLRCSPISGHTSVYWYQQALGLGLQFLLWYDEGEERNRGNFPPRFSGRQFPNYSSELNVNALELEDSALYLCASSFLAGGLAVFGPGTRLTVL.

This clonotype has a count of ten or more. The chain combines TRBV4-3 with TRBJ1-6, with TRBD1 identical over 9 bases. The germline V gene has CDR1 LGHNA and CDR2 YSLEER. V trimming: 1 base; J trimming: 8 bases; junction bases outside the gene matches: 6. The CDR3 totals 16 residues. The CDR3 sequence is CASSQVLGTGYSPLHF. The CDR3 DNA is TGCGCCAGCAGCCAAGTCCTAGGGACAGGGTATTCACCCCTCCACTTT.

This clonotype was seen only a few times. The genes are TRBV6-2 or TRBV6-3 and TRBJ1-3; D not certain. The CDR3 sequence is 13 residues long. Germline loops: CDR1 MNHEY, CDR2 SVGEGT. Trimming took 2 bases from V and 0 from J, leaving 2 bases between them. For the CDR3, the DNA is TGTGCCAGCAGTTACCTCTCTGGAAACACCATATATTTT. Translation gives CASSYLSGNTIYF.

The rearrangement uses TRBV20-1 and TRBJ2-4, with 7 bases lining up with TRBD2. The junction had 5 bases not matched to a gene; V was cut back by 6 bases and J by 3 bases. The CDR3 loop spans 13 amino acids. From germline, CDR1 is DFQATT and CDR2 SNEGSKA (reference sequence). CDR3 region: CSAREVGKNIQYF. CDR3 in DNA: TGCAGTGCCCGGGAGGTGGGCAAAAACATTCAGTACTTC.

This clonotype was found many times. The DNA of the CDR3 is TGTGCCAGCAGTTTAGCGGGGGCAAATTACGAGCAGTACTTC. Translated: CASSLAGANYEQYF. The rearrangement uses TRBV28 and TRBJ2-7, with D perhaps matching TRBD2 (7 bases). CDR1 MDHEN and CDR2 SYDVKM come from the germline V gene. V gave up 2 bases and J gave up 4 bases, with 12 bases separating them. CDR3 length: 14 residues.

This clonotype has ten or more counts. This chain links TRBV28 with TRBJ1-4; a weak D match, TRBD1 (5 bases). The V and J ends lost 6 bases and 8 bases respectively, with 16 bases between them. This CDR3 region has 14 residues. Germline CDR1 and CDR2: MDHEN and SYDVKM. In nucleotides, the CDR3 is TGTGCCAGCAGACCCAGGGTGTTTGAGGAAAAACTGTTTTTT. Amino acid sequence: CASRPRVFEEKLFF. Full variable domain (missing parts from reference TRBV28 and TRBJ1-4): DVKVTQSSRYLVKRTGEKVFLECVQDMDHENMFWYRQDPGLGLRLIYFSYDVKMKEKGDIPEGYSVSREKKERFSLILESASTNQTSMYLCASRPRVFEEKLFFGSGTQLSVL.

The table lists this clonotype with a few counts. The chain uses TRBV28 and TRBJ2-4; D is uncertain. V lost 5 bases to trimming and J lost 9 bases, with 11 bases between them. Germline values: CDR1 MDHEN, CDR2 SYDVKM. The CDR3 loop spans 12 amino acids. This CDR3 reads CASSPFVRIQYF. In nucleotides, the CDR3 is TGTGCCAGCAGTCCCTTCGTGCGCATTCAGTACTTC.

This clonotype occurred many times. V is TRBV7-2 and J is TRBJ2-5; 10 bases align to TRBD2. This CDR3 spans 16 amino acids. The V and J ends lost 2 bases and 4 bases, in that order; junction bases with no gene match: 7. Germline CDR1 is SGHTA and CDR2 is FQGNSA. CDR3 in amino acids: CASSLNLLAGVETQYF. The CDR3 DNA is TGTGCCAGCAGCTTAAATCTGCTAGCGGGGGTAGAGACCCAGTACTTC.

This clonotype was found many times. The chain links TRBV28 to TRBJ1-2; D is possibly TRBD1 (5 bases). Trimming took off 3 bases at V and 7 bases at J, with 12 bases between the two ends. Germline V gives CDR1 MDHEN, CDR2 SYDVKM. The CDR3 is 13 amino acids. CDR3 sequence reads: CASSFTAGPGYTF. The CDR3 DNA reads TGTGCCAGCAGTTTTACTGCAGGGCCTGGCTACACCTTC.

In its sample, this clonotype was seen many times. V gene TRBV5-4 combines with J gene TRBJ2-3; the D is unclear. This CDR3 is built from 15 residues. CDR1 and CDR2 from the germline V gene are SGHNT and YYREEE (reference sequence). V lost 3 bases, J lost 0 bases, and 11 bases lay in between. The CDR3: CASSSKDGSTDTQYF. CDR3 in DNA: TGTGCCAGCAGCTCCAAGGACGGAAGCACAGATACGCAGTATTTT.

This clonotype was detected many times. This chain connects TRBV27 to TRBJ1-5, with a possible D match to TRBD1 (5 bases). The ends were cut back, 3 bases at V and 5 bases at J, with 14 bases in the middle. The CDR3 contains 15 residues. Germline CDR1 is MNHEY and CDR2 is SMNVEV (reference sequence). For the CDR3, the DNA is TGTGCCAGCAGTTTCTTTTTTCGGGGGGATCAGCCCCAGCATTTT. This gives the protein CASSFFFRGDQPQHF.

Ten or more counts support this clonotype. The chain combines TRBV6-5 with TRBJ2-1; 7 bases line up with TRBD2. The CDR3 runs 16 residues. Trimming removed 2 bases from V and 7 bases from J; junction bases left unmatched: 11. Germline values: CDR1 MNHEY, CDR2 SVGAGI. The CDR3 sequence is CASSYPRGAGLNEQFF. For the CDR3, the DNA is TGTGCCAGCAGTTACCCCCGGGGAGCGGGGTTAAATGAGCAGTTCTTC.